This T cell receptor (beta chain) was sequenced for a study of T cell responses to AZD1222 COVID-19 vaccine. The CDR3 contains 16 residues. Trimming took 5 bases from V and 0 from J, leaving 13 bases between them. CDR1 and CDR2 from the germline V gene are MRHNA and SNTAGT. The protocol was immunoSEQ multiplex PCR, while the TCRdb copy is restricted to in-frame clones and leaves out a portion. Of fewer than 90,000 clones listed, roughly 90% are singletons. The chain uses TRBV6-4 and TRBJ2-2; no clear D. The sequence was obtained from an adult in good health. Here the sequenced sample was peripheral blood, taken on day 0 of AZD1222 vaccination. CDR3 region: CASSRAQGANTGELFF. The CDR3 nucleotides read TGTGCCAGCAGTAGGGCCCAAGGAGCGAACACCGGGGAGCTGTTTTTT.